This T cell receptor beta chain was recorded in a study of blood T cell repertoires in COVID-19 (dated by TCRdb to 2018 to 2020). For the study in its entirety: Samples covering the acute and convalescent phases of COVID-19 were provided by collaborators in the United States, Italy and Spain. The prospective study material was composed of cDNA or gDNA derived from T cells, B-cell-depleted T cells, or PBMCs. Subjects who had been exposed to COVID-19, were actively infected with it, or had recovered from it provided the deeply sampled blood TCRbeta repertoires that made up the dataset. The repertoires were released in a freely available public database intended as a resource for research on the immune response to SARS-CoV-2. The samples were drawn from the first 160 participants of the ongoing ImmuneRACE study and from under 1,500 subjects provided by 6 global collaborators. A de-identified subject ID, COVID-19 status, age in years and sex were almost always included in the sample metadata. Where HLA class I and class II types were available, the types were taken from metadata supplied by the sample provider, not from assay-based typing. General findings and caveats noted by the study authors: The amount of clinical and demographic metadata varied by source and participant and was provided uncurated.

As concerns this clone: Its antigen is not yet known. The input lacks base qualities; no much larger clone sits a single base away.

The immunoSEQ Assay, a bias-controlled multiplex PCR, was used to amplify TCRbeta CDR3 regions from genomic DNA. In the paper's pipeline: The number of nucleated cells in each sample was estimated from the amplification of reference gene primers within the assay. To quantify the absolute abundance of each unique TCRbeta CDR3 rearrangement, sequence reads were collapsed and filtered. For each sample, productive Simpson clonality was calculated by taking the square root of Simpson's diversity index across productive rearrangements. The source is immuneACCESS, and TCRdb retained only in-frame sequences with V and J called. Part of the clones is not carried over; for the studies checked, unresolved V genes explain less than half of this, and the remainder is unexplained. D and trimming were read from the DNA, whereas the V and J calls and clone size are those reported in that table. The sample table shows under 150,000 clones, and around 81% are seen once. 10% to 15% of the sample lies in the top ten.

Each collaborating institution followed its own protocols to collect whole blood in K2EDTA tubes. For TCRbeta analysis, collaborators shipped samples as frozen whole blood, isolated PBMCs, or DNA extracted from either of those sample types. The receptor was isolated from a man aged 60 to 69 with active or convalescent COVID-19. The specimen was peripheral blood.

The CDR3 protein: CASKTSGSTDTQYF. The DNA sequence reads TGTGCCAGCAAGACAAGCGGGAGCACAGATACGCAGTATTTT. The rearrangement combines TRBV2 with TRBJ2-3; TRBD2 is a possible D gene, resting on 6 matching bases. According to the germline V gene, CDR1 reads SNHLY and CDR2 reads FYNNEI. V is reduced by 7 bases and J by 0 bases, leaving a spacing of 11 bases between them. The CDR3 contains 14 residues, cysteine and phenylalanine counted. Left in the record is the CDR3 DNA by itself, 42 bases read in frame from the first base.